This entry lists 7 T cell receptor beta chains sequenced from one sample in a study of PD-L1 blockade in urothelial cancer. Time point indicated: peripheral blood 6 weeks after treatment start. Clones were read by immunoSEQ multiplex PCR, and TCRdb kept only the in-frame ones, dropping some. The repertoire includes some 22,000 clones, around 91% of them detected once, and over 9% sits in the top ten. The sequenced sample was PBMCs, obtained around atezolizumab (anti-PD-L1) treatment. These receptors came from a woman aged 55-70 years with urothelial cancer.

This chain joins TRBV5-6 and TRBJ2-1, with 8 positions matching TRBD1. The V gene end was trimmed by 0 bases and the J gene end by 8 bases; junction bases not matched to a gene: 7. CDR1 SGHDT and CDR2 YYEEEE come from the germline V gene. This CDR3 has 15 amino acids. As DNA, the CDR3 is TGTGCCAGCAGCTTGGTGGGGATGACAGGGGATGAGCAGTTCTTC. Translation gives CASSLVGMTGDEQFF.

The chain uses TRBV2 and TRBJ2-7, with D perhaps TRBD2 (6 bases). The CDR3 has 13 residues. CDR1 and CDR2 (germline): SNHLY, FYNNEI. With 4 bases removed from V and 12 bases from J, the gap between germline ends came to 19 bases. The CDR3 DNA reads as TGTGCCAGCAGTGTCTATACGGGGGATCGAGGGTACTTC. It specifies CASSVYTGDRGYF.

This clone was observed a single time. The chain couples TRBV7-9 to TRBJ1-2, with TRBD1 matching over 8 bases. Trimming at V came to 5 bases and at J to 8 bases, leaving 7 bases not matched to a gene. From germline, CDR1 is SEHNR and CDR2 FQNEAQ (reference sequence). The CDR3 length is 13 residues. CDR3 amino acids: CASSLGQVNGYTF. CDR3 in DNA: TGTGCCAGCAGCCTGGGACAGGTTAACGGCTACACCTTC.

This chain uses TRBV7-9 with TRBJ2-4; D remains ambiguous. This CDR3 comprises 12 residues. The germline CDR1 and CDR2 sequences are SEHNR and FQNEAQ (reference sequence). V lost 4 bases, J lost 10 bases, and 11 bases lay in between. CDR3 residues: CASSSFDRIQYF. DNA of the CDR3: TGTGCCAGCAGCTCCTTTGATCGGATTCAGTACTTC.

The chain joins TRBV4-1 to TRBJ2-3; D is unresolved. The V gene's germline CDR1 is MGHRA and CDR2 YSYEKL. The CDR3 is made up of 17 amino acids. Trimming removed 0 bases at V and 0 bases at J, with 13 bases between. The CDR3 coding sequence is TGCGCCAGCAGCCAAGAAGGTCCCCTGACTAGCACAGATACGCAGTATTTT. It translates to CASSQEGPLTSTDTQYF.

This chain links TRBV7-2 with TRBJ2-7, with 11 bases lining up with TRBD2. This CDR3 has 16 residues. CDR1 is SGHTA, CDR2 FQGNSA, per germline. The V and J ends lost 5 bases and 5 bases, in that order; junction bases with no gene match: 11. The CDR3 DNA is TGTGCCAGCAGCCCCCGTAGCGGGAGGGCCGTCGACGAGCAGTACTTC. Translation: CASSPRSGRAVDEQYF. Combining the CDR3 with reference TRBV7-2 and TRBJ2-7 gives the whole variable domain GAGVSQSPSNKVTEKGKDVELRCDPISGHTALYWYRQSLGQGLEFLIYFQGNSAPDKSGLPSDRFSAERTGGSVSTLTIQRTQQEDSAVYLCASSPRSGRAVDEQYFGPGTRLTVT.

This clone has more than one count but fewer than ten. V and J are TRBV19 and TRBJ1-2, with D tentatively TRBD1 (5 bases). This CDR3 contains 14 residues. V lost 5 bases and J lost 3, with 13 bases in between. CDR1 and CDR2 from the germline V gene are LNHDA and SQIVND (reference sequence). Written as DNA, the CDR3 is TGTGCCAGTAGTTCCCCCGGGGGTGACTATGGCTACACCTTC. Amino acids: CASSSPGGDYGYTF.